Listed below are T cell receptor beta chains from one sample, sequenced in a study of blood T cell repertoires in COVID-19. Method: immunoSEQ multiplex PCR; TCRdb's copy keeps in-frame clones and lacks some. The sample lists under 200,000 clones, 65% to 85% occurring once. Sequenced sample: PBMCs or T cells enriched from blood (not recorded which). All receptors derive from a woman in her 40s with acute COVID-19. Both conserved end residues are part of each CDR3. D genes are given only for firm matches. Rows may omit the clone size; those that give it use once, few, many or a size class.

cdr3_aa cdr3_nt j_call clone_size d_call v_call
CASSLSLNEQFF TGTGCCAGCAGCTTATCTCTCAATGAGCAGTTCTTC TRBJ2-1 once NA TRBV7-9
CASSAGTGGESYGYTF TGTGCCAGCAGCGCCGGGACAGGGGGCGAGAGCTATGGCTACACCTTC TRBJ1-2 NA TRBD1 TRBV9
CAWSEGSYGYTF TGTGCCTGGAGCGAGGGTAGCTATGGCTACACCTTC TRBJ1-2 NA NA TRBV30
CASSLHSGTDTQYF TGTGCCAGCAGCCTCCATTCGGGCACAGATACGCAGTATTTT TRBJ2-3 once NA TRBV5-4
CASGFNRGGYTF TGTGCCAGCGGATTTAACAGGGGAGGCTACACCTTC TRBJ1-2 few TRBD1 TRBV7-9
CASSAPGAGDTQYF TGTGCCAGCAGCGCGCCGGGAGCCGGGGATACGCAGTATTTT TRBJ2-3 NA NA TRBV5-8
CASSLLGLAGNNEQFF TGCGCCAGCAGCTTGCTCGGACTAGCGGGGAACAATGAGCAGTTCTTC TRBJ2-1 NA TRBD2 TRBV5-1
CASAQPRGRGYTEAFF TGTGCCAGCGCACAACCCAGGGGGCGCGGATACACTGAAGCTTTCTTT TRBJ1-1 NA TRBD1 TRBV28
CAWRMRVWSPLHF TGTGCCTGGAGAATGAGGGTCTGGTCACCCCTCCACTTT TRBJ1-6 NA NA TRBV30
CASSVVVASVDVDTQYF TGTGCCAGCAGTGTCGTGGTGGCTAGCGTCGACGTGGATACGCAGTATTTT TRBJ2-3 NA NA TRBV2
CASSLRAGLPEQFF TGTGCCAGCAGCTTGAGGGCCGGACTGCCCGAGCAGTTCTTC TRBJ2-1 NA NA TRBV5-6
CASSDRGANEKLFF TGTGCCAGTAGTGACAGGGGAGCTAATGAAAAACTGTTTTTT TRBJ1-4 few TRBD1 TRBV19
CASSWKGGSNQPQHF TGTGCCAGCAGCTGGAAGGGGGGGAGCAATCAGCCCCAGCATTTT TRBJ1-5 NA NA TRBV7-8
CASSQEAVWSNQPQHF TGTGCCAGCAGCCAAGAGGCAGTTTGGAGCAATCAGCCCCAGCATTTT TRBJ1-5 few NA TRBV4-2
CASSRDRYNEQFF TGTGCCAGCTCACGGGACAGATACAATGAGCAGTTCTTC TRBJ2-1 once TRBD1 TRBV18
CASSLNTNTGELFF TGTGCCAGCTCACTCAACACGAACACCGGGGAGCTGTTTTTT TRBJ2-2 NA NA TRBV18
CASSQGAGGPYGSEQFF TGCGCCAGCAGCCAAGGAGCGGGAGGGCCTTATGGGAGTGAGCAGTTCTTC TRBJ2-1 NA TRBD2 TRBV4-1